This record looks at one TCR beta chain sequence and its context. The data were obtained in a study of blood T cell repertoires in COVID-19. Overall study: The origin of the acute and convalescent COVID-19 samples was the United States, Italy and Spain.

Profiling relied on immunoSEQ multiplex PCR, and the TCRdb table lists in-frame clones only, not all of them. The data contain 110,000 or so clones, more than 75% of them singletons. The V end was cut by 6 bases, the J end by 8 bases, with 16 bases between. This CDR3 is 13 amino acids long. Germline-derived CDR1 and CDR2 are MNHEY and SVGAGI. The specimen was peripheral blood. The gene calls are TRBV6-5 and TRBJ1-2; D is uncertain. This sequence was found in a middle-aged woman with acute or convalescent COVID-19. The CDR3 sequence is CASRVQSNEGYTF. CDR3 DNA sequence: TGTGCCAGCAGAGTACAGAGTAATGAGGGCTACACCTTC.